Listed below are T cell receptor beta chains from one sample, sequenced in a study of T cell responses to AZD1222 COVID-19 vaccine. The table came from immunoSEQ multiplex PCR; TCRdb's copy has only in-frame clones and leaves some out. Of tens of thousands of clones listed, 85% were seen once; the top ten hold roughly 4.7%. This specimen was peripheral blood, taken 28 days after the second AZD1222 dose. All receptors derive from an adult who received the AZD1222 COVID-19 vaccine. CDR3s include the opening cysteine and the closing phenylalanine or tryptophan. The D gene is left open where the match is weak. A row's size may be missing; if present it is once, few, many or a size class.

D gene: TRBD1
V gene: TRBV7-2
clone size: .
J gene: TRBJ2-2
CDR3 protein: CASSPRTGTGELFF
CDR3 DNA: TGTGCCAGCAGCCCCCGGACAGGCACCGGGGAGCTGTTTTTT

D gene: .
V gene: TRBV7-9
clone size: .
J gene: TRBJ1-6
CDR3 protein: CASSSRGELVDSPLHF
CDR3 DNA: TGTGCCAGCAGCTCCCGTGGGGAATTGGTGGATTCACCCCTCCACTTT

D gene: .
V gene: TRBV28
clone size: few
J gene: TRBJ1-2
CDR3 protein: CASSSLIPGSGYTF
CDR3 DNA: TGTGCCAGCAGTTCCCTCATCCCGGGGTCTGGCTACACCTTC

D gene: TRBD1
V gene: TRBV23-1
clone size: .
J gene: TRBJ1-5
CDR3 protein: CASRGLGQGEDNQPQHF
CDR3 DNA: TGCGCCAGCAGAGGATTAGGACAGGGCGAAGACAATCAGCCCCAGCATTTT

D gene: .
V gene: TRBV12-3/TRBV12-4
clone size: .
J gene: TRBJ1-1
CDR3 protein: CASSLRRNTEAFF
CDR3 DNA: TGTGCCAGCAGTTTGCGGAGGAACACTGAAGCTTTCTTT

D gene: .
V gene: TRBV10-3
clone size: .
J gene: TRBJ1-5
CDR3 protein: CAISESDNSNQPQHF
CDR3 DNA: TGTGCCATCAGTGAATCTGATAATAGCAATCAGCCCCAGCATTTT

D gene: .
V gene: TRBV6-2/TRBV6-3
clone size: .
J gene: TRBJ1-1
CDR3 protein: CASSLQGLGTEAFF
CDR3 DNA: TGTGCCAGCAGCCTTCAGGGTTTGGGCACTGAAGCTTTCTTT

D gene: .
V gene: TRBV4-1
clone size: .
J gene: TRBJ1-4
CDR3 protein: CASSRGVMGDEEKLFF
CDR3 DNA: TGCGCCAGCAGCCGAGGCGTGATGGGGGATGAGGAAAAACTGTTTTTT

D gene: .
V gene: TRBV5-4
clone size: .
J gene: TRBJ2-1
CDR3 protein: CASSRRGARYNEQFF
CDR3 DNA: TGTGCCAGCAGCCGACGGGGGGCTCGATACAATGAGCAGTTCTTC

D gene: TRBD2
V gene: TRBV4-1
clone size: .
J gene: TRBJ2-7
CDR3 protein: CASSRDPKRGGSYEQYF
CDR3 DNA: TGCGCCAGCAGCCGAGATCCCAAGCGGGGGGGCTCGTACGAGCAGTACTTC

D gene: TRBD2
V gene: TRBV7-2
clone size: .
J gene: TRBJ2-3
CDR3 protein: CASSLQRGSTDTQYF
CDR3 DNA: TGTGCCAGCAGCCTCCAGCGGGGAAGCACAGATACGCAGTATTTT

D gene: .
V gene: TRBV3-1/TRBV3-2
clone size: few
J gene: TRBJ2-1
CDR3 protein: CASSQDLRNEQFF
CDR3 DNA: TGTGCCAGCAGCCAAGATCTCCGTAATGAGCAGTTCTTC

D gene: .
V gene: TRBV4-3
clone size: .
J gene: TRBJ1-6
CDR3 protein: CASSQALASYNSPLHF
CDR3 DNA: TGCGCCAGCAGCCAAGCTCTGGCCTCCTATAATTCACCCCTCCACTTT

D gene: .
V gene: TRBV12-3/TRBV12-4
clone size: .
J gene: TRBJ1-1
CDR3 protein: CASSFWGTEAFF
CDR3 DNA: TGTGCCAGCAGTTTTTGGGGCACTGAAGCTTTCTTT

D gene: .
V gene: TRBV2
clone size: once
J gene: TRBJ1-4
CDR3 protein: CARGTGQRSEKLFF
CDR3 DNA: TGTGCCAGAGGCACTGGACAGAGGAGTGAAAAACTGTTTTTT

D gene: .
V gene: TRBV4-1
clone size: .
J gene: TRBJ1-5
CDR3 protein: CASSQDLLPHRGYF
CDR3 DNA: TGCGCCAGCAGCCAAGACCTCTTGCCTCATCGGGGGTATTTT

D gene: .
V gene: TRBV4-2
clone size: .
J gene: TRBJ2-1
CDR3 protein: CASSQEPLLGEQFF
CDR3 DNA: TGTGCCAGCAGCCAAGAACCTCTGTTGGGTGAGCAGTTCTTC

D gene: .
V gene: TRBV18
clone size: .
J gene: TRBJ2-3
CDR3 protein: CASSPGATDTQYF
CDR3 DNA: TGTGCCAGCTCACCAGGGGCCACAGATACGCAGTATTTT

D gene: .
V gene: TRBV9
clone size: .
J gene: TRBJ2-2
CDR3 protein: CASSVGVTRELFF
CDR3 DNA: TGTGCCAGCAGCGTAGGGGTAACGAGGGAGCTGTTTTTT

D gene: .
V gene: TRBV2
clone size: .
J gene: TRBJ2-5
CDR3 protein: CASSEGTGQETQYF
CDR3 DNA: TGTGCCAGCAGTGAGGGAACAGGGCAAGAGACCCAGTACTTC

D gene: .
V gene: TRBV5-4
clone size: .
J gene: TRBJ2-3
CDR3 protein: CASSLSGADTQYF
CDR3 DNA: TGTGCCAGCAGCTTGTCAGGGGCAGATACGCAGTATTTT

D gene: .
V gene: TRBV6-2/TRBV6-3
clone size: .
J gene: TRBJ1-3
CDR3 protein: CASSYSSQNSGNTIYF
CDR3 DNA: TGTGCCAGCAGTTACTCGAGCCAGAACTCTGGAAACACCATATATTTT

D gene: TRBD1
V gene: TRBV28
clone size: .
J gene: TRBJ2-5
CDR3 protein: CASSNSGQAPGETQYF
CDR3 DNA: TGTGCCAGCAGCAATTCTGGACAGGCCCCGGGGGAGACCCAGTACTTC

D gene: .
V gene: TRBV11-2
clone size: .
J gene: TRBJ2-2
CDR3 protein: CASSLALNRQNTGELFF
CDR3 DNA: TGTGCCAGCAGCTTAGCTCTGAACAGACAGAACACCGGGGAGCTGTTTTTT

D gene: TRBD1
V gene: TRBV11-2
clone size: .
J gene: TRBJ2-1
CDR3 protein: CASSVTTGTELYNEQFF
CDR3 DNA: TGTGCCAGCAGCGTGACCACCGGGACAGAATTATACAATGAGCAGTTCTTC

D gene: TRBD1
V gene: TRBV27
clone size: .
J gene: TRBJ1-5
CDR3 protein: CASSFTGGQTQPQHF
CDR3 DNA: TGTGCCAGCAGTTTCACAGGGGGCCAAACGCAGCCCCAGCATTTT